A selection of T cell receptor beta chains follows, all from one sample in a study of Graves' ophthalmopathy and Graves' hyperthyroidism. TCRdb recomputed calls from the multiplex PCR reads with MiXCR, one row per CDR3 protein. The table records tens of thousands of distinct CDR3 sequences, around 45% of them present only once. Sequenced material: peripheral blood. The source of these receptors is an adult man with Graves' ophthalmopathy. CDR3s include the opening cysteine and the closing phenylalanine or tryptophan. D genes are given only for firm matches. The size of a clone is reported for some rows only, either as once, few or many, or as a class for expanded clones.

D: TRBD1; V: TRBV20-1; size: many; J: TRBJ2-5; CDR3: CSARDDRGRPLGETQYF; DNA: TGCAGTGCTAGAGATGACAGGGGGCGGCCCTTGGGAGAGACCCAGTACTTC
D: .; V: TRBV11-2; size: many; J: TRBJ1-2; CDR3: CASSLGEQRTGYTF; DNA: TGTGCCAGCAGCTTAGGGGAACAGAGGACGGGCTACACCTTC
D: TRBD1; V: TRBV19; size: once; J: TRBJ1-5; CDR3: CASRRQGSSGQPQHF; DNA: TGTGCCAGCCGCCGACAGGGGTCTTCTGGTCAGCCCCAGCATTTT
D: TRBD1; V: TRBV10-3; size: medium-sized; J: TRBJ2-1; CDR3: CAISKGDRAGTYNEQFF; DNA: TGTGCCATCAGCAAAGGGGACAGGGCAGGAACGTACAATGAGCAGTTCTTC
D: TRBD2; V: TRBV20-1; size: many; J: TRBJ2-3; CDR3: CSALRTGGADTQYF; DNA: TGCAGTGCGTTAAGGACCGGGGGGGCAGATACGCAGTATTTT
D: .; V: TRBV2; size: .; J: TRBJ2-3; CDR3: CASSAPGLTLTDTQYF; DNA: TGTGCCAGCAGTGCTCCGGGACTGACTCTCACAGATACGCAGTATTTT
D: TRBD1; V: TRBV27; size: many; J: TRBJ2-2; CDR3: CASTGQYTGELFF; DNA: TGTGCCAGCACGGGACAGTACACCGGGGAGCTGTTTTTT
D: TRBD1; V: TRBV2; size: medium-sized; J: TRBJ1-5; CDR3: CASSVRTGGGPQHF; DNA: TGTGCCAGCAGTGTTAGGACAGGGGGAGGGCCCCAGCATTTT
D: TRBD1; V: TRBV5-1; size: .; J: TRBJ2-7; CDR3: CASPWTGTFEQYF; DNA: TGCGCCAGCCCTTGGACAGGGACCTTCGAGCAGTACTTC
D: TRBD2; V: TRBV7-9; size: medium-sized; J: TRBJ2-1; CDR3: CASSGWWLAGVDEQFF; DNA: TGTGCCAGCAGCGGGTGGTGGCTAGCGGGAGTGGATGAGCAGTTCTTC
D: .; V: TRBV2; size: .; J: TRBJ1-6; CDR3: CASGGGGNNSPLHF; DNA: TGTGCCAGCGGGGGAGGGGGGAATAATTCACCCCTCCACTTT
D: .; V: TRBV2; size: once; J: TRBJ1-2; CDR3: CASSSGTSGDVGVYGYTF; DNA: TGTGCCAGCAGTTCCGGGACTAGCGGGGATGTTGGGGTTTATGGCTACACCTTC
D: .; V: TRBV5-1; size: .; J: TRBJ2-2; CDR3: CASSPETSSGALFF; DNA: TGCGCCAGCAGCCCCGAAACTAGTTCCGGTGCGCTGTTTTTT
D: TRBD2; V: TRBV7-9; size: .; J: TRBJ2-3; CDR3: CASRRSGRMMGTDTQYF; DNA: TGTGCCAGCAGACGCAGCGGGAGGATGATGGGGACAGATACGCAGTATTTT
D: TRBD1; V: TRBV20-1; size: many; J: TRBJ2-5; CDR3: CSARPWTGVKETQYF; DNA: TGCAGTGCTAGACCCTGGACAGGGGTAAAAGAGACCCAGTACTTC
D: .; V: TRBV28; size: many; J: TRBJ2-3; CDR3: CASTRSSVTDTQYF; DNA: TGTGCCAGCACCCGATCTAGCGTCACAGATACGCAGTATTTT
D: .; V: TRBV28; size: .; J: TRBJ2-3; CDR3: CASSSSVPDTQYF; DNA: TGTGCCAGCAGTTCTAGTGTCCCAGATACGCAGTATTTT
D: .; V: TRBV7-2; size: .; J: TRBJ1-5; CDR3: CASSLGAGRIQETQHF; DNA: TGTGCCAGCAGCTTAGGGGCGGGGAGGATTCAAGAGACCCAGCATTTT
D: .; V: TRBV20-1; size: many; J: TRBJ1-1; CDR3: CSASRLTGRTEAFF; DNA: TGCAGTGCAAGCAGGTTGACTGGGCGCACTGAAGCTTTCTTT
D: .; V: TRBV4-1; size: many; J: TRBJ1-3; CDR3: CASSQGHGNTIYF; DNA: TGCGCCAGCAGCCAAGGTCACGGAAACACCATATATTTT
D: TRBD1; V: TRBV20-1; size: many; J: TRBJ1-1; CDR3: CSAHRGANTEAFF; DNA: TGCAGTGCGCACAGGGGGGCGAACACTGAAGCTTTCTTT
D: .; V: TRBV20-1; size: .; J: TRBJ1-1; CDR3: CSARILGENTEAFF; DNA: TGCAGTGCTAGAATATTAGGGGAGAACACTGAAGCTTTCTTT
D: .; V: TRBV9; size: .; J: TRBJ1-1; CDR3: CASSVQGGTEAFF; DNA: TGTGCCAGCAGCGTTCAAGGTGGGACTGAAGCTTTCTTT
D: TRBD2; V: TRBV24-1; size: .; J: TRBJ2-7; CDR3: CATSDTSGTSGHYEQYF; DNA: TGTGCCACCAGTGATACGTCTGGGACTAGCGGACACTACGAGCAGTACTTC
D: .; V: TRBV6-4; size: .; J: TRBJ1-2; CDR3: CASSDTGNGYTF; DNA: TGTGCCAGCAGTGATACAGGGAATGGCTACACCTTC
D: TRBD2; V: TRBV14; size: .; J: TRBJ2-3; CDR3: CASSPSGTSTDTQYF; DNA: TGTGCCAGCAGCCCAAGCGGGACTAGCACAGATACGCAGTATTTT
D: TRBD1; V: TRBV20-1; size: .; J: TRBJ1-1; CDR3: CSARSGQGDTEAFF; DNA: TGCAGTGCTCGATCCGGACAGGGTGACACTGAAGCTTTCTTT
D: .; V: TRBV4-1; size: .; J: TRBJ2-1; CDR3: CASSQTGSTYNEQFF; DNA: TGCGCCAGCAGCCAAACCGGGTCTACCTACAATGAGCAGTTCTTC
D: .; V: TRBV7-8; size: .; J: TRBJ2-3; CDR3: CASSPWTTTDTQYF; DNA: TGTGCCAGCAGCCCGTGGACGACCACAGATACGCAGTATTTT
D: TRBD1; V: TRBV27; size: many; J: TRBJ2-7; CDR3: CASRGQGTTSYEQYF; DNA: TGTGCCAGCAGAGGACAGGGGACAACCTCCTACGAGCAGTACTTC
D: .; V: TRBV6-6; size: few; J: TRBJ2-7; CDR3: CASSYSFSTNYEQYF; DNA: TGTGCCAGCAGTTACTCGTTTAGCACTAACTACGAGCAGTACTTC
D: TRBD2; V: TRBV12-3/TRBV12-4; size: .; J: TRBJ2-3; CDR3: CASSDSTSGGTDTQYF; DNA: TGTGCCAGCAGTGACTCGACTAGCGGAGGAACGGATACGCAGTATTTT
D: .; V: TRBV6-6; size: .; J: TRBJ1-6; CDR3: CASKGKRAPLHF; DNA: TGTGCCAGCAAAGGGAAACGTGCACCCCTCCACTTT
D: TRBD1; V: TRBV2; size: .; J: TRBJ2-3; CDR3: CASKEQGIGSNEQYF; DNA: TGTGCCAGCAAAGAACAGGGGATCGGTTCCAATGAGCAGTATTTT
D: .; V: TRBV20-1; size: .; J: TRBJ2-1; CDR3: CSARGDSYSGLLSYNEQFF; DNA: TGCAGTGCTAGAGGCGACAGCTACTCTGGACTTCTATCCTACAATGAGCAGTTCTTC
D: .; V: TRBV29-1; size: .; J: TRBJ2-5; CDR3: CSATKGGETQYF; DNA: TGCAGCGCCACGAAGGGTGGAGAGACCCAGTACTTC
D: .; V: TRBV7-9; size: many; J: TRBJ2-7; CDR3: CASSLGGRNVYEQYF; DNA: TGTGCCAGCAGCTTAGGAGGGAGGAACGTCTACGAGCAGTACTTC
D: TRBD2; V: TRBV10-3; size: .; J: TRBJ2-5; CDR3: CAISEGAWGGETQYF; DNA: TGTGCCATCAGTGAGGGGGCATGGGGGGGGGAGACCCAGTACTTC
D: .; V: TRBV6-1; size: many; J: TRBJ2-5; CDR3: CASSESGAGWETQYF; DNA: TGTGCCAGCAGTGAATCTGGGGCAGGTTGGGAGACCCAGTACTTC
D: .; V: TRBV7-2; size: .; J: TRBJ1-4; CDR3: CASSLIVRRGCNEKLFF; DNA: TGTGCCAGCAGCTTAATTGTGCGTCGGGGGTGTAATGAAAAACTGTTTTTT
D: TRBD1; V: TRBV10-3; size: .; J: TRBJ2-7; CDR3: CAPATEGTGVYEQYF; DNA: TGTGCCCCTGCTACTGAAGGGACAGGGGTCTACGAGCAGTACTTC
D: TRBD1; V: TRBV12-3/TRBV12-4; size: .; J: TRBJ2-5; CDR3: CASSPSDRGSGTQYF; DNA: TGTGCCAGCAGTCCATCGGACAGGGGAAGTGGGACCCAGTACTTC
D: TRBD2; V: TRBV20-1; size: .; J: TRBJ2-1; CDR3: CSARYPGLAGETEQFF; DNA: TGCAGTGCTAGATACCCGGGACTAGCGGGAGAAACTGAGCAGTTCTTC
D: TRBD2; V: TRBV24-1; size: .; J: TRBJ2-1; CDR3: CATSDRTSGSYNEQFF; DNA: TGTGCCACCAGTGATCGCACTAGCGGGAGCTACAACGAGCAGTTCTTC
D: TRBD2; V: TRBV12-3/TRBV12-4; size: few; J: TRBJ2-7; CDR3: CASSRAPSGIAYEQYF; DNA: TGTGCCAGCAGTCGGGCCCCTAGCGGGATCGCCTACGAGCAGTACTTC
D: .; V: TRBV28; size: .; J: TRBJ1-1; CDR3: CASSPGLGSEAFF; DNA: TGTGCCAGCAGTCCAGGGTTAGGCTCTGAAGCTTTCTTT